These 32 T cell receptor beta chains were all obtained from the same sample, sequenced in a study of immune heterogeneity within non-small cell lung tumors. It was with 32 V and 13 J primers that multiplex PCR amplified TCR beta CDR3. MiXCR was run by TCRdb on the multiplex PCR reads, yielding one entry per CDR3 protein. This sample has roughly 4,900 distinct CDR3 sequences, with roughly 36% found just once. As template, the study used bulk tumor genomic DNA at roughly 600 ng per sample. Collection of several biopsies per primary tumor, spaced far apart, took place during surgery. Patients had untreated, newly diagnosed non-small cell lung cancer and underwent curative surgery. The sequenced sample was lung tumor tissue. The receptors were gathered from a woman in her fifties or sixties with non-small cell lung cancer.

J is TRBJ1-3 and V is TRBV19; no reliable D call. Germline assignment: CDR1 LNHDA and CDR2 SQIVND (reference sequence). The CDR3 is 16 residues long. Deletions cut 5 bases from V and 0 bases from J, with 14 bases between. The CDR3 reads CASSAILGNSGNTIYF. CDR3 nucleotide sequence: TGTGCCAGTAGTGCGATCCTGGGAAACTCTGGAAACACCATATATTTT. Using reference TRBV19 and TRBJ1-3 for the parts outside the CDR3, the full variable domain is DGGITQSPKYLFRKEGQNVTLSCEQNLNHDAMYWYRQDPGQGLRLIYYSQIVNDFQKGDIAEGYSVSREKKESFPLTVTSAQKNPTAFYLCASSAILGNSGNTIYFGEGSWLTVV.

By sample fraction, this clonotype is medium-sized. The chain recombines TRBV12-3 or TRBV12-4 with TRBJ2-3, with D tentatively TRBD1 or TRBD2 (5 bases each). The CDR3 length is 16 residues. Trimming shortened V by 3 bases and J by 0 bases, and 13 bases separated the two germline ends. This CDR3 is CASSFWDLTSTDTQYF. CDR3 sequence (DNA): TGTGCCAGCAGTTTTTGGGACCTTACTAGCACAGATACGCAGTATTTT.

This clonotype is medium-sized within its sample. The chain joins TRBV24-1 to TRBJ2-5; D gene uncertain. This CDR3 region has 15 residues. The germline V gene encodes CDR1 KGHDR and CDR2 SFDVKD. V lost 2 bases and J 1 base, leaving 10 bases between the germline ends. The CDR3 here is CATSDYTNFQETQYF. The CDR3 DNA sequence: TGTGCCACCAGTGATTACACGAATTTCCAAGAGACCCAGTACTTC.

This clonotype is medium-sized by share. The rearrangement links TRBV28 to TRBJ1-6; no clear D. The CDR3 is made up of 14 amino acids. Germline values: CDR1 MDHEN, CDR2 SYDVKM. V was trimmed by 6 bases and J by 7 bases, leaving 13 bases between them. CDR3 sequence: CASSSDNQNSPLHF. Written as DNA, the CDR3 is TGTGCCAGCAGCTCTGACAATCAGAATTCACCCCTCCACTTT.

In its sample, this clonotype was seen once. A much larger clone differs from this one at a single base, so this may be a read error. V gene TRBV7-9 combines with J gene TRBJ1-2, with D perhaps TRBD1 (5 bases). Trimming took 7 bases from V and 4 from J, leaving 13 bases between them. Germline V lookup: CDR1 SEHNR, CDR2 FQNEAQ (reference sequence). CDR3 length: 13 amino acids. The CDR3 protein is CASILGGTYGYTF. The CDR3 DNA follows: TGTGCCAGCATCCTGGGGGGGACCTATGGCTACACCTTC.

By sample fraction, this clonotype is medium-sized. J is TRBJ2-7 and V is TRBV12-3 or TRBV12-4; TRBD2 matches 10 bases. CDR3 length: 15 residues. J gave up 7 bases and V 5 bases, and 11 bases lay outside the gene matches. The CDR3 here is CASSPMLAGVTEQYF. The CDR3 DNA follows: TGTGCCAGCAGTCCAATGCTAGCGGGAGTGACGGAGCAGTACTTC.

V is TRBV20-1 and J is TRBJ2-3, with 9 bases fitting TRBD2. Germline V gene lookup returns CDR1 DFQATT and CDR2 SNEGSKA (reference sequence). The CDR3 runs to 17 residues. V was clipped by 5 bases and J by 0 bases; unmatched bases: 12. Here the CDR3 DNA reads TGCAGTGCTGACCCGGGGGTAGCGGGAGCGAGCACAGATACGCAGTATTTT. Amino acids: CSADPGVAGASTDTQYF.

On this clonotype itself: The CDR3 ends on some other residue instead of the conserved phenylalanine or tryptophan, so this is likely a read error. Because the CDR3's place on the DNA is in doubt, the DNA is left out and the CDR3 is given as listed by TCRdb. The gene calls are TRBV20-1 and TRBJ2-4; the table's D call TRBD1 went unverified against the DNA. The germline gives CDR1 DFQATT, CDR2 SNEGSKA (reference sequence). The CDR3 is 15 amino acids in total, end residues counted. The CDR3 is CSARGTGGYAEYFGP.

For this clonotype: A junction end diverges from the germline sequence, so it may reflect a read error. The chain combines TRBV15 with TRBJ2-5, with D maybe TRBD2 (7 bases). The CDR3 spans 15 residues. Germline V lookup: CDR1 LNHNV, CDR2 YYDKDF (reference sequence). In DNA form, the CDR3 reads TGTGCCACCAGCAGAGATTGGGGGGGCCAAGAGACCCATTACTTC. This sequence encodes CATSRDWGGQETHYF.

This clonotype is medium-sized (0.01 to 0.1%) in the sample. The rearrangement uses TRBV5-4 and TRBJ2-3; D possibly corresponds to TRBD1 (5 bases). Germline CDR1 reads SGHNT; CDR2 reads YYREEE (reference sequence). CDR3 size: 17 residues. Trimming took off 0 bases at V and 3 bases at J, with 17 bases between the two ends. In DNA, the CDR3 is TGTGCCAGCAGCTTGGATAGGGGCAGTTTGAGGACAGATACGCAGTATTTT. Residues: CASSLDRGSLRTDTQYF.

This clonotype was detected a few times. A much more abundant neighbour one base away suggests this may be a read error. The rearrangement joins TRBV6-1 to TRBJ1-2; D is unresolved. CDR3 length: 13 amino acids. Trimming removed 4 bases at V and 2 bases at J, with 8 bases between. Germline CDR1 MNHNS, CDR2 SASEGT. The CDR3 protein is CASSAQFNYGYTF. The CDR3 DNA is TGTGCCAGCAGTGCCCAGTTCAACTATGGCTACACCTTC.

By proportion, this clonotype is medium-sized. The rearrangement uses TRBV28 and TRBJ2-5; D remains ambiguous. The CDR3 spans 11 residues. CDR1 is MDHEN and CDR2 is SYDVKM in the germline V gene. V dropped 2 bases and J dropped 3 bases, with 1 base sitting between them. CDR3 bases: TGTGCCAGCAGTTTAGAAGAGACCCAGTACTTC. Translated, it gives CASSLEETQYF. The whole variable domain, remainder taken from reference TRBV28 and TRBJ2-5, is DVKVTQSSRYLVKRTGEKVFLECVQDMDHENMFWYRQDPGLGLRLIYFSYDVKMKEKGDIPEGYSVSREKKERFSLILESASTNQTSMYLCASSLEETQYFGPGTRLLVL.

This clonotype has at least ten counts. The chain joins TRBV7-3 to TRBJ2-1; TRBD2 matches at 11 bases. Trimming cost V 4 bases and J 6 bases; bases outside gene matches: 2. The CDR3 consists of 14 residues. The germline gives CDR1 SGHTA, CDR2 FQGTGA. The CDR3 DNA sequence: TGTGCCAGCAGCTCAGGGACTAGCGGCAATGAGCAGTTCTTC. Residues: CASSSGTSGNEQFF.

This clonotype is labeled as medium-sized (0.01 to 0.1%). The chain recombines TRBV30 with TRBJ1-5; no firm D call. Germline CDR1 is GTSNPN and CDR2 is SVGIG (reference sequence). The CDR3 length is 13 residues. Between the trimmed V and J ends, which lost 5 bases and 6 bases, there was a span of 14 bases. CDR3 loop: CAWAVGSGQPQHF. CDR3 bases: TGTGCCTGGGCGGTGGGGAGCGGTCAGCCCCAGCATTTT.

The sample holds one count of this clonotype. One junction end does not reproduce the germline sequence, and a read error may be involved. V gene TRBV2 combines with J gene TRBJ2-7, with 16 bases lining up with TRBD2. This CDR3 spans 15 amino acids. Germline CDR1 reads SNHLY; CDR2 reads FYNNEI. This CDR3 reads CASREGTSGRGEQYF. As DNA, the CDR3 is TGTGCCAGCAGAGAAGGGACTAGCGGGAGGGGCGAGCAGTACTTC.

This clonotype is judged medium-sized. The chain employs TRBV6-1 and TRBJ1-5, with 7 nucleotides matching TRBD1. V trimming: 2 bases; J trimming: 9 bases; junction bases outside the gene matches: 7. The CDR3 is 14 residues long. The germline gives CDR1 MNHNS, CDR2 SASEGT. The CDR3 nucleotides are TGTGCCAGCAGTGAAAAAGGGGGCAGTACGCCCCAGCATTTT. Translation gives CASSEKGGSTPQHF.

A note on this clonotype: Being one base from a much bigger clone, this may be a read error. The gene calls are TRBV6-1 and TRBJ1-2, with 9 bases aligning to TRBD1. CDR3 length: 14 residues. From germline, CDR1 is MNHNS and CDR2 SASEGT. Trimming cost V 10 bases and J 5 bases; bases outside gene matches: 11. The CDR3 DNA reads as TGTGCCATCACCCGCCGGACAGGGGAGTATGGCTACACCTTC. Amino acid sequence: CAITRRTGEYGYTF.

In regard to this clonotype: The CDR3 ends on some other residue instead of the conserved phenylalanine or tryptophan, so this is likely a read error. The DNA is left out, because the CDR3 cannot be placed on it with certainty; the CDR3 is given as TCRdb lists it. The chain joins TRBV2 to TRBJ2-3; TRBD2 reflects the table's D call only, with no check against the DNA. Germline values: CDR1 SNHLY, CDR2 FYNNEI. The CDR3 is 13 residues long, ends included. CDR3 sequence reads: CASRGGDEQYFGP.

Ten or more counts support this clonotype. The rearrangement joins TRBV11-3 to TRBJ2-1, with no clear D. CDR3 length equals 14 residues. CDR1 and CDR2 from the germline V gene are SGHNT and YENEEA. V was clipped by 1 base and J by 9 bases, with 13 bases between them. This CDR3 is CASSLVWAAAEQFF. In nucleotides, the CDR3 is TGTGCCAGCAGCTTAGTTTGGGCTGCCGCTGAGCAGTTCTTC.

The gene calls are TRBV5-6 and TRBJ2-3; D gene ambiguous. CDR1 is SGHDT, CDR2 YYEEEE, per germline. V was trimmed by 1 base and J by 0 bases, leaving 9 bases between them. This CDR3 contains 15 residues. This CDR3 reads CASSLKVVSTDTQYF. For the CDR3, the DNA is TGTGCCAGCAGCTTGAAAGTCGTCAGCACAGATACGCAGTATTTT.

By share of the sample, this clonotype is medium-sized. The V call is TRBV19, the J call TRBJ2-5, with D unresolved. The CDR3 is 14 amino acids. Trimming removed 1 base at V and 5 bases at J, with 11 bases between. Germline CDR1 is LNHDA and CDR2 is SQIVND (reference sequence). CDR3 sequence (DNA): TGTGCCAGTAGTATAGGACCAAGCCACGAGACCCAGTACTTC. It encodes CASSIGPSHETQYF.

Within the sample, this clonotype is medium-sized. The chain recombines TRBV19 with TRBJ2-7; 9 bases agree with TRBD2. In germline, CDR1 is LNHDA, CDR2 SQIVND (reference sequence). This CDR3 has 14 residues. The V segment lost 4 bases and the J segment 8 bases; nucleotides outside the gene matches: 9. The CDR3, as DNA: TGTGCCAGTAGTACAGGGACTAGCCGCGTCCAGCAGTACTTC. Protein sequence: CASSTGTSRVQQYF. Full variable domain (rest looked up from reference TRBV19 and TRBJ2-7): DGGITQSPKYLFRKEGQNVTLSCEQNLNHDAMYWYRQDPGQGLRLIYYSQIVNDFQKGDIAEGYSVSREKKESFPLTVTSAQKNPTAFYLCASSTGTSRVQQYFGPGTRLTVT.

This clonotype occurred many times. J is TRBJ1-3 and V is TRBV10-3; no clear D. Germline loops: CDR1 ENHRY, CDR2 SYGVKD. This CDR3 spans 16 amino acids. V gave up 0 bases and J gave up 4 bases, with 13 bases separating them. The CDR3 DNA reads as TGTGCCATCAGTGAGTCGGGTATCGGACTCGGAAACACCATATATTTT. Its protein product is CAISESGIGLGNTIYF.

This clonotype was counted between two and nine times. A read error is possible here, since a much larger clone lies one base away. The genes are TRBV7-9 and TRBJ2-7; D may be TRBD1 (5 bases). CDR1 and CDR2 (germline): SEHNR, FQNEAQ (reference sequence). CDR3 length: 13 residues. V lost 5 bases and J 6 bases, leaving 14 bases between the germline ends. The CDR3 sequence is CASSPRGHPEQYF. CDR3 coding DNA: TGTGCCAGCAGCCCTAGAGGACATCCCGAGCAGTACTTC.

Points on this clonotype: A much bigger clone sits one base away, suggesting this may be a read error. The rearrangement links TRBV24-1 to TRBJ2-7; D is tentatively TRBD1 or TRBD2 (6 bases each). The germline V gene encodes CDR1 KGHDR and CDR2 SFDVKD. The CDR3 has 13 amino acids. CDR3 in DNA: TGTTCCTCTAAGGCGGGATCAGGGGCGGGGAGGTACTTC. It codes for CSSKAGSGAGRYF.

The chain links TRBV3-1 to TRBJ1-1; D is undetermined. This CDR3 contains 14 residues. Germline CDR1 is LGHDT and CDR2 is YNNKEL (reference sequence). V was pared by 2 bases and J by 0 bases, with 7 bases between. The CDR3 nucleotides are TGTGCCAGCAGCCAAAGTTGGTTGAACACTGAAGCTTTCTTT. Encoded protein: CASSQSWLNTEAFF. Full variable domain (missing parts from reference TRBV3-1 and TRBJ1-1): DTAVSQTPKYLVTQMGNDKSIKCEQNLGHDTMYWYKQDSKKFLKIMFSYNNKELIINETVPNRFSPKSPDKAHLNLHINSLELGDSAVYFCASSQSWLNTEAFFGQGTRLTVV.

This clonotype is medium-sized in the sample. The chain uses TRBV30 and TRBJ1-6, with 9 bases aligning to TRBD1. CDR3 length: 16 amino acids. The germline gives CDR1 GTSNPN, CDR2 SVGIG (reference sequence). Trimming cost V 2 bases and J 9 bases; bases outside gene matches: 11. CDR3 in amino acids: CAWSHRQGGRGSPLHF. In nucleotides, the CDR3 is TGTGCCTGGAGTCACCGACAGGGGGGACGGGGTTCACCCCTCCACTTT.

Comment on this clonotype: A much larger clone differs from this one at a single base, so this may be a read error. The rearrangement uses TRBV2 and TRBJ2-5; 8 nucleotides line up with TRBD1. The CDR3 spans 17 residues. CDR1 is SNHLY and CDR2 is FYNNEI in the germline V gene. Trimming took 10 bases from V and 1 from J; bases not matched to a gene: 17. Here the CDR3 reads CAIIPLRTGQLQETQYF. DNA of the CDR3: TGTGCCATCATCCCTCTCAGGACAGGGCAACTCCAAGAGACCCAGTACTTC.

V usage is TRBV6-4 and J usage is TRBJ1-2, with TRBD1 as a possible D gene (6 bases). V lost 6 bases, J lost 8 bases, and 19 bases lay in between. CDR3 length equals 14 residues. Germline CDR1 and CDR2: MRHNA and SNTAGT. In DNA, the CDR3 is TGTGCCAGCAGACCACAGGGTGGTCGAGGAGGCTACACCTTC. Its protein product is CASRPQGGRGGYTF.

This clonotype qualifies as medium-sized. This chain links TRBV10-2 with TRBJ1-2; no firm D call. Trimming pared 2 bases from V and 7 bases from J, leaving 11 bases between. The CDR3 extends over 13 amino acids. CDR1 is WSHSY and CDR2 is SAAADI in the germline V gene. CDR3 residues: CASSEGQWSGYTF. CDR3 coding DNA: TGCGCCAGCAGTGAGGGGCAGTGGAGTGGCTACACCTTC.

By share of the sample, this clonotype is large (0.1 to 1%). An end of the junction differs from the germline gene, which may be a read error. The rearrangement links TRBV20-1 to TRBJ2-7; possibly TRBD2 for D (5 bases). This CDR3 has 11 amino acids. Germline V CDR1 and CDR2: DFQATT, SNEGSKA (reference sequence). The DNA for the CDR3 is TGCAGTGCTAGGACTACCGTGGAAACAGTCTTC. This codes for CSARTTVETVF.

The chain uses TRBV2 and TRBJ2-3; D unresolved. The V gene lost 8 bases and the J gene lost 3 bases, with 12 bases spanning the gap. The CDR3 sequence is 13 residues long. CDR1 is SNHLY and CDR2 is FYNNEI in the germline V gene. DNA for the CDR3: TGTGCCAGCTCACCAGACGCAACAGATACGCAGTATTTT. This sequence encodes CASSPDATDTQYF.